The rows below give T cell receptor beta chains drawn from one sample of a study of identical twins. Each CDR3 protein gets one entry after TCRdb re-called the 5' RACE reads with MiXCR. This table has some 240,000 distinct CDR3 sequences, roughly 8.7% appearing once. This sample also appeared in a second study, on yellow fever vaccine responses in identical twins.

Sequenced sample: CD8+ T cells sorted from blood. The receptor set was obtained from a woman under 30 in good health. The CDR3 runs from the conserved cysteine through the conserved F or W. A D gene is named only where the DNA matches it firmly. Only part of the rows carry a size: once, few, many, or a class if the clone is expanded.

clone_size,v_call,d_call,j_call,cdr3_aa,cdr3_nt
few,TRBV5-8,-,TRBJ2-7,CASSLMRRGDYEQYF,TGTGCCAGCAGCTTGATGCGCAGGGGAGACTACGAGCAGTACTTC
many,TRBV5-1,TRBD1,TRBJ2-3,CASSFGTASTDTQYF,TGCGCCAGCAGCTTCGGGACAGCTAGCACAGATACGCAGTATTTT
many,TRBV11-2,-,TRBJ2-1,CASSPFETYRFEQFF,TGTGCCAGCAGCCCCTTTGAGACCTACAGGTTTGAGCAGTTCTTC
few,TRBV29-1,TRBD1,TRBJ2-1,CSAPQAGGSLNEQFF,TGCAGCGCCCCTCAAGCAGGGGGCAGCCTCAATGAGCAGTTCTTC
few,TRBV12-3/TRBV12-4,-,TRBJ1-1,CASSLNSEAFF,TGTGCCAGCAGCCTCAACAGTGAAGCTTTCTTT
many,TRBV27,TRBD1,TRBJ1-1,CASRWTGWNTEAFF,TGTGCCAGCAGATGGACAGGGTGGAACACTGAAGCTTTCTTT
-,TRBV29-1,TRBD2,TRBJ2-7,CSVEVSTSGGDYEQYF,TGCAGCGTTGAAGTGTCTACTAGCGGGGGGGACTACGAGCAGTACTTC
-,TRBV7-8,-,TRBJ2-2,CASSLSGVAANTGELFF,TGTGCCAGCAGCCTATCAGGGGTCGCGGCGAACACCGGGGAGCTGTTTTTT
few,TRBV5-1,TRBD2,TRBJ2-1,CASSLASAGVNNEQFF,TGCGCCAGCAGCTTGGCCTCAGCGGGGGTGAACAATGAGCAGTTCTTC
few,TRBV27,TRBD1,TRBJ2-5,CASSPSPGDSQTQYF,TGTGCCAGCAGTCCCTCCCCAGGGGACAGCCAGACCCAGTACTTC
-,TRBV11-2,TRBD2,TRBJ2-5,CASSSPSERGTFFGETQYF,TGTGCCAGCAGCTCCCCTTCTGAGCGGGGGACCTTCTTTGGGGAGACCCAGTACTTC
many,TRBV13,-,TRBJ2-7,CASSFGSEYEQYF,TGTGCCAGCAGCTTCGGTAGCGAGTACGAGCAGTACTTC
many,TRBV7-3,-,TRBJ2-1,CASSLIKSSYNEQFF,TGTGCCAGCAGCTTAATCAAGAGCTCCTACAATGAGCAGTTCTTC
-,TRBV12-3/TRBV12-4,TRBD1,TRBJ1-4,CASTKSGTGTEKLFF,TGTGCCAGCACAAAGTCCGGGACAGGGACTGAAAAACTGTTTTTT
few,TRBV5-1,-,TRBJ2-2,CASSLSRLGTGELFF,TGCGCCAGCAGCTTGAGCAGGCTGGGAACCGGGGAGCTGTTTTTT
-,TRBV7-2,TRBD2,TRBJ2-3,CASSLGPAGGYTDTQYF,TGTGCCAGCAGCTTGGGTCCAGCGGGAGGGTACACAGATACGCAGTATTTT
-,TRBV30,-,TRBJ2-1,CAWKDISYNEQFF,TGTGCCTGGAAGGACATCTCCTACAATGAGCAGTTCTTC